These T cell receptor beta chains were read from a single sample in a study of T cells in Graves' hyperthyroidism and ophthalmopathy. TCRdb redid the calling of the multiplex PCR reads with MiXCR, one entry per CDR3 protein. The sample records 550,000 to 600,000 distinct CDR3 sequences, 40% to 55% being singletons. Sequencing was done on a sample of peripheral blood or thyroid tissue (not recorded which). These receptors were taken from an adult woman with Graves' disease, either hyperthyroidism or ophthalmopathy (not recorded which). Each CDR3 is given with its conserved first and last residue. D genes are given only for firm matches. Size is omitted from some rows. Given values are once, few, many or a class for expanded clones.

>TRBD1|14|TRBV27|NA|TRBJ1-1
TGTGCCAGTAAAACAGGGGCGAGGAACACTGAAGCTTTCTTT
CASKTGARNTEAFF
>NA|14|TRBV25-1|once|TRBJ2-7
TGTGCCAGCAGTGCCGATAACGCCCCCTACGAGCAGTACTTC
CASSADNAPYEQYF
>TRBD1|16|TRBV4-2|many|TRBJ1-5
TGTGCCAGCAGCCAAGAAGAGACAGGGAGGGAACAGCCCCAGCATTTT
CASSQEETGREQPQHF
>NA|16|TRBV18|few|TRBJ2-5
TGTGCCAGCTCACTAAACAGGCCAGAGTACCAAGAGACCCAGTACTTC
CASSLNRPEYQETQYF
>NA|13|TRBV10-3|many|TRBJ1-2
TGTGCCATCAAAAGATTTTCCCCGGATGGCTACACCTTC
CAIKRFSPDGYTF
>NA|14|TRBV7-8|few|TRBJ1-1
TGTGCCAGCAGCCCTGTCCCGTTCGGTGCTGAAGCTTTCTTT
CASSPVPFGAEAFF
>NA|16|TRBV5-1|NA|TRBJ2-6
TGCGCCAGCAGCTTGGAAATTTTCTCTGGGGCCAACGTCCTGACTTTC
CASSLEIFSGANVLTF
>NA|14|TRBV2|NA|TRBJ2-2
TGTGCCAGCAGACTAGGCTCTGGAACCGGGGAGCTGTTTTTT
CASRLGSGTGELFF
>NA|14|TRBV12-3/TRBV12-4|NA|TRBJ1-1
TGTGCCAGCAGTCCCAAGCCGAAGGAGACTGAAGCTTTCTTT
CASSPKPKETEAFF
>TRBD2|17|TRBV7-3|NA|TRBJ2-1
TGTGCCAGCAGCCCCACAGTTATAGGAGCGGGGGCTCATGAGCAGTTCTTC
CASSPTVIGAGAHEQFF
>NA|13|TRBV7-6|many|TRBJ1-6
TGTGCCAGCAACGATCCGGGTGGTTCACCCCTCCACTTT
CASNDPGGSPLHF
>TRBD1|16|TRBV9|NA|TRBJ1-1
TGTGCCTGCAGCGCCCGACAGGGGGAACGGGCCACTGAAGCTTTCTTT
CACSARQGERATEAFF
>NA|11|TRBV20-1|NA|TRBJ2-1
TGCAGTGCTAGAAGTGGGTGGGAGCAGTTCTTC
CSARSGWEQFF
>TRBD1|14|TRBV28|many|TRBJ2-5
TGTGCCAGCAGGGCCGGACAGGGGCGGGAGACCCAGTACTTC
CASRAGQGRETQYF
>TRBD1|15|TRBV27|many|TRBJ2-5
TGTGCCAGCAGTGCCGGGACAGGGGGCGTAGAGACCCAGTACTTC
CASSAGTGGVETQYF
>NA|15|TRBV20-1|many|TRBJ1-5
TGCAGTGCTAGTTTCCTTTTAACGCGCAATCAGCCCCAGCATTTT
CSASFLLTRNQPQHF
>NA|17|TRBV7-3|NA|TRBJ1-3
TGTGCCAGCAGCACCGAACAGGGACCCAACTATGGCTACACCATATATTTT
CASSTEQGPNYGYTIYF
>TRBD1|13|TRBV7-2|once|TRBJ1-2
TGTGCCAGCAGCCTCGGGACAGATGATGGCTACACCTTC
CASSLGTDDGYTF
>TRBD2|16|TRBV12-3/TRBV12-4|many|TRBJ2-7
TGTGCCAGCAGTCTCCAATGGGGAGGGCCTATTGACGAGCAGTACTTC
CASSLQWGGPIDEQYF
>TRBD2|14|TRBV11-2|NA|TRBJ2-5
TGTGCCAGCAGTATACTAGCGGAAGAAGAGACCCAGTACTTC
CASSILAEEETQYF
>TRBD2|15|TRBV19|NA|TRBJ2-5
TGTGCCAGTAGCATGGGTAGCGGGAGAGGAGAGACCCAGTACTTC
CASSMGSGRGETQYF
>NA|15|TRBV6-5|many|TRBJ1-5
TGTGCCAGCAAGGAACGGCGGCAGGGCAATCAGCCCCAGCATTTT
CASKERRQGNQPQHF
>TRBD2|15|TRBV12-3/TRBV12-4|many|TRBJ2-5
TGTGCCAGCAGTTTACGACGGGCCGGGGGGGAGACCCAGTACTTC
CASSLRRAGGETQYF
>NA|16|TRBV28|NA|TRBJ2-2
TGTGCCAGCAACCACCTCTCCCAGCCTAACACCGGGGAGCTGTTTTTT
CASNHLSQPNTGELFF
>NA|13|TRBV7-2|NA|TRBJ1-2
TGTGCCCTCTCGGAACAGGGTTTCGAGGGCCACACCTTC
CALSEQGFEGHTF
>NA|15|TRBV12-3/TRBV12-4|NA|TRBJ1-1
TGTGCCAGCAGTGGGGACGCAGGGTGGTACACTGAAGCTTTCTTT
CASSGDAGWYTEAFF
>NA|11|TRBV28|many|TRBJ1-2
TGTGCCAGCAGGGTTGCGGGACATCACACCTTC
CASRVAGHHTF
>TRBD1|11|TRBV2|many|TRBJ2-7
TGTGCCAGCAGTGGGACAGGAAAGGCGTACTTC
CASSGTGKAYF
>NA|15|TRBV5-1|NA|TRBJ2-7
TGCGCCAGCAGCTTGGTTGGAGATGAGGGCTACGAGCAGTACTTC
CASSLVGDEGYEQYF
>TRBD1|18|TRBV4-2|NA|TRBJ2-3
TGTGCCAGCAGCCAAGTCGGTCGACAGGGGTGGGAAACAGATACGCAGTATTTT
CASSQVGRQGWETDTQYF
>NA|13|TRBV7-2|many|TRBJ1-4
TGTGCCAGCAGCTTAGAAAGTAATGAAAAACTGTTTTTT
CASSLESNEKLFF
>NA|15|TRBV7-9|many|TRBJ2-2
TGTGCCAGCAGCTTAGCGCTGATGAACACCGGGGAGCTGTTTTTT
CASSLALMNTGELFF
>TRBD1|15|TRBV5-1|few|TRBJ2-7
TGCGCCAGCAGCGCGCGACAGGGGGCCTCCTACGAGCAGTACTTC
CASSARQGASYEQYF
>TRBD1|15|TRBV4-1|many|TRBJ1-5
TGCGCCAGCAGCCGTACGCAGGGGGGAGGTCAGCCCCAGCATTTT
CASSRTQGGGQPQHF
>NA|14|TRBV28|few|TRBJ1-3
TGTGCCAGCAGCCGGACAGCTCCTGGAAACACCATATATTTT
CASSRTAPGNTIYF
>NA|12|TRBV10-3|once|TRBJ1-1
TGTGCCATCAGTACCGAGAGCGCGGGAGGTTTCTTT
CAISTESAGGFF
>NA|15|TRBV28|few|TRBJ1-1
TGTGCCAGCAGTTCCCCTTTTACAGGGAGGACTGAAGCTTTCTTT
CASSSPFTGRTEAFF
>NA|11|TRBV20-1|NA|TRBJ1-6
TGCAGTGCGGCGGGACACACACCCCTCCACTTT
CSAAGHTPLHF
>NA|12|TRBV20-1|NA|TRBJ2-5
TGCAGTGCCTGGAGCCGCGGGGAGACCCAGTACTTC
CSAWSRGETQYF
>TRBD2|14|TRBV20-1|many|TRBJ2-7
TGCAGTGCTAGAGAAAGCGGGAGGATCTACGAGCAGTACTTC
CSARESGRIYEQYF
>TRBD2|16|TRBV7-9|NA|TRBJ2-7
TGTGCCAGCACCCTAATGGGTCTAGCGGGAGCTTTAGAGCAGTACTTC
CASTLMGLAGALEQYF
>TRBD2|17|TRBV4-1|many|TRBJ2-5
TGCGCCAGCAGCCAAGAAAGGGCTAGCGGGAGTTCAGAGACCCAGTACTTC
CASSQERASGSSETQYF
>TRBD1|14|TRBV20-1|many|TRBJ2-7
TGCAGTGCTATTCGACAGGGGTTTGTAGGCGAGCAGTACTTC
CSAIRQGFVGEQYF
>NA|15|TRBV20-1|many|TRBJ1-2
TGCAGTGCTAGAGATCGGAGGGGCTTTAACTATGGCTACACCTTC
CSARDRRGFNYGYTF
>NA|14|TRBV28|NA|TRBJ1-5
TGTGCCAGCAGTGGACCAAGGTGGGGTCAGCCCCAGCATTTT
CASSGPRWGQPQHF
>NA|16|TRBV9|NA|TRBJ1-4
TGTGCCAGCAGGTCACGACATAAGAGAAGTAATGAAAAACTGTTTTTT
CASRSRHKRSNEKLFF
>TRBD1|15|TRBV5-6|few|TRBJ1-5
TGTGCCAGCAGCCCTCGACAGGGGGAGTATCAGCCCCAGCATTTT
CASSPRQGEYQPQHF
>NA|13|TRBV6-6|many|TRBJ2-2
TGTGCCAGCAACCAAGGGGCTGTCGGGGAGCTGTTTTTT
CASNQGAVGELFF
>NA|16|TRBV19|NA|TRBJ2-6
TGTGCCAGTAGTATGTCGGGGTACTCTGGGGCCAACGTCCTGACTTTC
CASSMSGYSGANVLTF
>TRBD1|18|TRBV11-1|NA|TRBJ2-6
TGTGCCAGCAGCCCGCGGGACAGGGGAATATCTGGGGCCAACGTCCTAACTTTC
CASSPRDRGISGANVLTF